One sample yielded the 18 T cell receptor beta chains listed below, sequenced in a study of T cells in Graves' hyperthyroidism and ophthalmopathy. Amplification of TCR beta CDR3 regions used RNA as the template. The HTBI primer set drove a first-round RT-PCR of the TCR CDR3. A single record per CDR3 protein comes from TCRdb applying MiXCR to the multiplex PCR reads. The sample carries about 600,000 distinct CDR3 sequences, about 14% recorded once. What was sequenced was blood. The source of these receptors is a woman between 45 and 65 years old with Graves' ophthalmopathy.

The chain joins TRBV5-1 to TRBJ1-4, with a tentative D call TRBD1 (5 bases). The V gene's germline CDR1 is SGHRS and CDR2 YFSETQ. The CDR3 extends over 15 amino acids. Trimming took 4 bases from V and 0 from J, leaving 10 bases between them. CDR3 residues: CASSRTQATNEKLFF. The CDR3 DNA reads as TGCGCCAGCAGCCGCACACAGGCAACTAATGAAAAACTGTTTTTT.

Note on this clonotype: A much larger clone differs by one base, so this may be a read error. V and J are TRBV12-3 or TRBV12-4 and TRBJ2-3; D possibly corresponds to TRBD2 (6 bases). The CDR3 runs 14 residues. Trimming shortened V by 7 bases and J by 1 base, and 12 bases separated the two germline ends. The CDR3 DNA reads as TGTGCCAGCAATGGGGGGTATCGCACAGATACGCAGTATTTT. Protein: CASNGGYRTDTQYF.

In this sample, this clonotype turned up many times. The J gene is TRBJ2-7, the V gene TRBV27; D call uncertain. V shed 3 bases and J shed 3 bases, with 12 bases lying between them. CDR1 is MNHEY, CDR2 SMNVEV, per germline (reference sequence). This CDR3 spans 14 amino acids. CDR3 protein: CASSFRSVGYEQYF. The DNA of the CDR3 is TGTGCCAGCAGTTTCAGGAGCGTCGGCTACGAGCAGTACTTC.

Only a few counts were recorded for this clonotype. The chain recombines TRBV24-1 with TRBJ1-4; D remains ambiguous. Looked up from germline, CDR1 is KGHDR and CDR2 is SFDVKD. Trimming stripped 3 bases from V and 0 bases from J, with 10 bases between. The CDR3 contains 16 residues. The CDR3 region has the DNA TGTGCCACCAGTGATAGTCGAGCAGCAACTAATGAAAAACTGTTTTTT. Translating gives CATSDSRAATNEKLFF.

This clonotype was found a few times. The rearrangement links TRBV9 to TRBJ2-1; 7 positions match TRBD1. V lost 5 bases, J lost 5 bases, and 7 bases stayed unmatched. This CDR3 contains 14 residues. From germline, CDR1 is SGDLS and CDR2 YYNGEE. CDR3 sequence (DNA): TGTGCCAGCAGGAACTTGACAGGGAACAATGAGCAGTTCTTC. The encoded protein is CASRNLTGNNEQFF.

This clonotype appeared a few times. The chain combines TRBV7-9 with TRBJ1-2; D gene ambiguous. Per germline, CDR1 SEHNR and CDR2 FQNEAQ (reference sequence). The CDR3 has 18 amino acids. V was cut by 1 base and J by 0 bases, with 18 bases left in between. The CDR3, as DNA: TGTGCCAGCAGCTTAGTGCGGGGAGAACCCGCCGCTAACTATGGCTACACCTTC. Encoded protein: CASSLVRGEPAANYGYTF.

In this sample, this clonotype turned up a few times. The chain has TRBV4-3 and TRBJ2-7; TRBD2 matches at 9 bases. The germline V gene encodes CDR1 LGHNA and CDR2 YSLEER. The V gene end was trimmed by 4 bases and the J gene end by 4 bases; junction bases not matched to a gene: 8. The CDR3 consists of 15 residues. The CDR3 spells CASSPGASGVYEQYF. The CDR3 region has the DNA TGCGCCAGCAGCCCGGGGGCTAGCGGGGTATACGAGCAGTACTTC.

The chain links TRBV24-1 to TRBJ1-2, with TRBD1 as a possible D gene (5 bases). Germline V CDR1 and CDR2: KGHDR, SFDVKD. The CDR3 extends over 14 amino acids. V was cut by 5 bases and J by 5 bases, with 14 bases left in between. CDR3 coding DNA: TGTGCCACCAGTGCCCCCCCGGGGGGTTATGGCTACACCTTC. Its protein product is CATSAPPGGYGYTF.

As for this clonotype: The junction shows a germline mismatch at one end, possibly a read error. The chain combines TRBV20-1 with TRBJ2-1; 7 nucleotides line up with TRBD2. The CDR3 contains 12 residues. Germline V gene sequence: CDR1 DFQATT, CDR2 SNEGSKA (reference sequence). DNA of the CDR3: TGTAGTGCTAGAGGGAGGGTTCATGAGCAGTTCTTC. This gives the protein CSARGRVHEQFF.

In its sample, this clonotype was seen many times. The chain couples TRBV5-1 to TRBJ1-2, with TRBD1 as a possible D gene (5 bases). The CDR3 contains 14 residues. Between the trimmed V and J ends, which lost 2 bases and 3 bases, there was a span of 11 bases. Germline V gene data show CDR1 as SGHRS and CDR2 as YFSETQ. Written as DNA, the CDR3 is TGCGCCAGCAGCTTAGGACACGGATACTATGGCTACACCTTC. Its protein product is CASSLGHGYYGYTF.

The chain uses TRBV28 and TRBJ2-7; the match to TRBD2 covers 11 bases. This CDR3 is 16 amino acids long. The V gene end was trimmed by 5 bases and the J gene end by 3 bases; junction bases not matched to a gene: 9. Germline loops: CDR1 MDHEN, CDR2 SYDVKM. CDR3 sequence: CASSPIYGTSGYEQYF. The DNA for the CDR3 is TGTGCCAGCAGTCCCATCTATGGGACTAGCGGCTACGAGCAGTACTTC.

This chain links TRBV6-2 or TRBV6-3 with TRBJ2-2, with 8 bases that match TRBD2. Germline CDR1 reads MNHEY; CDR2 reads SVGEGT. V lost 2 bases to trimming and J lost 4 bases; unmatched junction nucleotides: 3. The length of the CDR3 is 15 residues. The CDR3 spells CASSYQRESTGELFF. Written as DNA, the CDR3 is TGTGCCAGCAGTTACCAGCGGGAGAGCACCGGGGAGCTGTTTTTT.

The chain carries TRBV7-8 and TRBJ2-4; perhaps TRBD1 as D (8 bases). V lost 5 bases to trimming and J lost 12 bases, with 17 bases between them. Per the germline V gene, CDR1 is SGHVS and CDR2 is FQNEAQ. The CDR3 spans 13 residues. The CDR3, as DNA: TGTGCCAGCAGCGATCGACAGGGGAGGGGTCAGTACTTC. Its translation: CASSDRQGRGQYF.

This clonotype came up many times. A read error may account for a junction end that differs from germline. CDR3 sequence: CASSLSTSPHF. In DNA, the CDR3 is TGTGCCAGCAGCTTGTCGACGAGTCCGCACTTC. The rearrangement links TRBV5-8 to TRBJ2-7; no clear D. The CDR3 is 11 residues long. Germline lookup yields CDR1 SGHTS and CDR2 YDEGEE.

This clonotype occurred many times. The chain has TRBV3-1 and TRBJ1-2; D gene uncertain. CDR1 LGHDT and CDR2 YNNKEL come from the germline V gene (reference sequence). The CDR3 has 13 amino acids. V was pared by 0 bases and J by 5 bases, with 7 bases between. CDR3 in amino acids: CASSQDLLYGYTF. DNA of the CDR3: TGTGCCAGCAGCCAAGATCTTCTTTATGGCTACACCTTC.

This clonotype was recorded many times. The chain joins TRBV6-1 to TRBJ1-1; weak D call: TRBD1 (5 bases). The CDR3 consists of 14 residues. Trimming took 5 bases from V and 7 from J, leaving 17 bases between them. Germline CDR1 MNHNS, CDR2 SASEGT. The CDR3 reads CASSQIPGQGEAFF. DNA of the CDR3: TGTGCCAGCAGTCAGATCCCGGGGCAAGGTGAAGCTTTCTTT.

The V call is TRBV6-5, the J call TRBJ2-2, with D possibly matching TRBD2 (5 bases). Per the germline V gene, CDR1 is MNHEY and CDR2 is SVGAGI. The CDR3 length is 15 residues. Trimming took 0 bases from V and 6 from J, leaving 11 bases between them. CDR3 in amino acids: CASSYSSVWAGELFF. The CDR3 bases are TGTGCCAGCAGTTACTCTAGCGTGTGGGCCGGGGAGCTGTTTTTT.

This clonotype was recorded a few times. The junction departs from germline at one end; a sequencing error may be responsible. The genes are TRBV28 and TRBJ2-3; tentative D call: TRBD1 (5 bases). CDR1 MDHEN and CDR2 SYDVKM come from the germline V gene. The CDR3 is 14 residues long. CDR3 residues: CASSPKQSTGTQYF. For the CDR3, the DNA is TGTGCCAGCAGTCCCAAACAAAGCACAGGTACGCAGTATTTC. The whole variable domain, remainder taken from reference TRBV28 and TRBJ2-3, is DVKVTQSSRYLVKRTGEKVFLECVQDMDHENMFWYRQDPGLGLRLIYFSYDVKMKEKGDIPEGYSVSREKKERFSLILESASTNQTSMYLCASSPKQSTGTQYFGPGTRLTVL.